This TCR beta chain is drawn from a study of cytomegalovirus exposure and HLA in healthy donors. Study overall: The use of the same platform for the approximately 110 validation repertoires and the 550 to 850 first-cohort repertoires was reported by a later analysis.

Study-wide points: It was found in a later analysis that first-cohort TCR clusters tended to co-occur in the approximately 130 validation repertoires.

Repertoires were generated with immunoSEQ multiplex PCR, while TCRdb's copy carries only in-frame clones and drops some. This repertoire shows a few hundred thousand clones, 90% found once; its top ten account for 0.37%. As for this clone: The antigen is not known.

The CDR3 is 13 amino acids. Looked up from germline, CDR1 is SGHTA and CDR2 is FQGNSA. V was pared by 1 base and J by 12 bases, with 13 bases between. This TCR came from a young woman in good health and CMV-seronegative. The chain carries TRBV7-2 and TRBJ2-1; D possibly corresponds to TRBD2 (6 bases). The sequencing sample was made of PBMCs. In DNA form, the CDR3 reads TGTGCCAGCAGCTTAGAGGCGGGGCCTGGGCAGTTCTTC. Residues: CASSLEAGPGQFF.